Each of the 20 T cell receptor beta chains below was sequenced from the same sample in a study of memory CD4+ T cells and cytomegalovirus serostatus. The sort gate was single viable CD3+CD4+CD8-CD45RO+ cells for memory CD4+ T cells. This table comes from immunoSEQ multiplex PCR, and its TCRdb copy is limited to in-frame clones, with some not included. In the table there are around 53,000 clones, roughly four fifths of which are singletons. Material: memory CD4+ T cells from blood. These receptor sequences come from an adult in good health and CMV-seronegative.

The chain links TRBV18 to TRBJ1-2; perhaps TRBD1 as D (5 bases). This CDR3 spans 15 amino acids. Germline values: CDR1 KGHSH, CDR2 LQKENI. The germline V and J ends were trimmed by 3 bases and 0 bases, with 11 bases remaining between them. CDR3 DNA: TGTGCCAGCTCACCGGGGACGGCGACTAACTATGGCTACACCTTC. This encodes CASSPGTATNYGYTF.

The V call is TRBV6-6, the J call TRBJ2-7, with 8 bases that match TRBD1. J gave up 4 bases and V 0 bases, and 8 bases lay outside the gene matches. This CDR3 is 16 amino acids long. Germline values: CDR1 MNHNY, CDR2 SVGAGI (reference sequence). In DNA form, the CDR3 reads TGTGCCAGCAGTTACTCTCCCCAGGGGGCTAATTACGAGCAGTACTTC. Its translation: CASSYSPQGANYEQYF.

This chain uses TRBV2 with TRBJ2-1; no clear D. Germline lookup yields CDR1 SNHLY and CDR2 FYNNEI. The CDR3 contains 12 residues. Trimming took 8 bases from V and 7 from J, leaving 12 bases between them. CDR3 protein: CASALIANEQFF. CDR3 nucleotide sequence: TGTGCCAGCGCCCTCATAGCTAATGAGCAGTTCTTC.

This clone was detected once. The V and J genes are TRBV11-2 and TRBJ2-5, with TRBD2 matching 10 bases. From germline, CDR1 is SGHAT and CDR2 FQNNGV. V shed 5 bases and J 5 bases; nucleotides not matched to a gene: 14. CDR3 length: 17 residues. CDR3 loop: CASSRTSGAPAGETQYF. CDR3 in DNA: TGTGCCAGCAGCAGGACTAGCGGAGCACCCGCCGGGGAGACCCAGTACTTC.

The chain is built from TRBV29-1 and TRBJ2-7, with TRBD2 matching over 11 bases. Germline V lookup: CDR1 SQVTM, CDR2 ANQGSEA. This CDR3 has 14 amino acids. J lost 3 bases, V lost 6 bases, and 7 bases had no gene match. CDR3 region: CSVAGTSGNYEQYF. The CDR3 nucleotides read TGCAGCGTCGCCGGGACTAGCGGAAACTACGAGCAGTACTTC.

The V call is TRBV18, the J call TRBJ1-2; TRBD1 aligns across 10 bases. Germline assignment: CDR1 KGHSH and CDR2 LQKENI. This CDR3 region has 15 residues. V trimming: 6 bases; J trimming: 4 bases; junction bases outside the gene matches: 8. CDR3 sequence reads: CASSGTGERGYGYTF. DNA of the CDR3: TGTGCCAGCTCGGGGACAGGGGAAAGGGGCTATGGCTACACCTTC. The full variable domain, rest sourced from reference TRBV18 and TRBJ1-2, is NAGVMQNPRHLVRRRGQEARLRCSPMKGHSHVYWYRQLPEEGLKFMVYLQKENIIDESGMPKERFSAEFPKEGPSILRIQQVVRGDSAAYFCASSGTGERGYGYTFGSGTRLTVV.

This chain joins TRBV6-5 and TRBJ2-2, with a weak D call TRBD1 (5 bases). This CDR3 spans 16 amino acids. V was clipped by 1 base and J by 5 bases, with 14 bases between them. Germline V gene data show CDR1 as MNHEY and CDR2 as SVGAGI. The chain's CDR3 is CASSYYRREKTGELFF. CDR3 sequence (DNA): TGTGCCAGCAGTTACTACCGCAGGGAAAAGACCGGGGAGCTGTTTTTT.

This clone was counted at least ten times. This rearrangement joins TRBV5-6 to TRBJ1-2; no reliable D call. Germline V CDR1 and CDR2: SGHDT, YYEEEE. Trimming pared 1 base from V and 4 bases from J, leaving 11 bases between. The CDR3 is 14 residues long. CDR3 in amino acids: CASSLMSGSYGYTF. The DNA of the CDR3 is TGTGCCAGCAGCTTGATGTCGGGTAGCTATGGCTACACCTTC.

The J gene is TRBJ1-2, the V gene TRBV4-1; D remains unclear. With 4 bases removed from V and 2 bases from J, the gap between germline ends came to 26 bases. The CDR3 consists of 19 residues. In germline, CDR1 is MGHRA, CDR2 YSYEKL. The CDR3 sequence is CASSRESRSDPLRNYGYTF. The CDR3 DNA reads as TGCGCCAGCAGCCGGGAATCCCGATCGGACCCGCTAAGAAACTATGGCTACACCTTC.

The J gene is TRBJ2-7, the V gene TRBV5-1; a possible D gene is TRBD1 (5 bases). The CDR3 runs 14 residues. V dropped 0 bases and J dropped 3 bases, with 10 bases sitting between them. Germline V gene sequence: CDR1 SGHRS, CDR2 YFSETQ. The CDR3 DNA follows: TGCGCCAGCAGCTTGGGACAGATAAACTACGAGCAGTACTTC. Translated, it gives CASSLGQINYEQYF.

V gene TRBV18 combines with J gene TRBJ2-7, with D perhaps matching TRBD1 or TRBD2 (5 bases each). V shed 6 bases and J shed 2 bases, with 20 bases lying between them. Germline V gene data show CDR1 as KGHSH and CDR2 as LQKENI. CDR3 size: 16 residues. Here the CDR3 DNA reads TGTGCCAGCTCCCCCCGAGGGGTAGGGGTCACCTACGAGCAGTACTTC. Amino acid sequence: CASSPRGVGVTYEQYF.

This clone turned up a few times. The chain employs TRBV27 and TRBJ1-5; D might be TRBD1 (6 bases). V lost 4 bases and J lost 6, with 10 bases in between. The CDR3 runs to 13 residues. Germline V gene data show CDR1 as MNHEY and CDR2 as SMNVEV (reference sequence). DNA for the CDR3: TGTGCCAGCAGTTCACAGGGTCGTCAGCCCCAGCATTTT. It translates to CASSSQGRQPQHF.

This clone turned up a few times. V and J are TRBV5-1 and TRBJ1-1; no clear D. CDR1 SGHRS and CDR2 YFSETQ come from the germline V gene. Between the trimmed V and J ends, which lost 1 base and 11 bases, there was a span of 12 bases. The CDR3 sequence is 12 residues long. CDR3 region: CASSLMAEEAFF. CDR3 in DNA: TGCGCCAGCAGCTTGATGGCAGAGGAGGCTTTCTTT.

This chain connects TRBV18 to TRBJ2-2, with a possible D match to TRBD1 (6 bases). CDR3 length: 17 amino acids. The germline V and J ends were trimmed by 5 bases and 2 bases, with 18 bases remaining between them. Germline assignment: CDR1 KGHSH and CDR2 LQKENI. CDR3 sequence (DNA): TGTGCCAGCTCAATTCGGTTAGCACAGGGAAACACCGGGGAGCTGTTTTTT. Its protein is CASSIRLAQGNTGELFF.

Worth noting for this clone: An end of the junction does not agree with germline; a read error may underlie this. This chain uses TRBV29-1 with TRBJ2-5; 16 bases match TRBD2. Germline CDR1 and CDR2: SQVTM and ANQGSEA. The CDR3 consists of 19 residues. CDR3 residues: CSVGNPGLAGGTGQQTQYF. For the CDR3, the DNA is TGCAGCGTGGGGAATCCGGGACTAGCGGGAGGGACGGGCCAACAGACCCAGTACTTC.

For this clone: Other DNA sequences from this sample encode an identical CDR3 as well. The chain recombines TRBV6-5 with TRBJ2-1; D might be TRBD2 (6 bases). Trimming shortened V by 5 bases and J by 0 bases, and 11 bases separated the two germline ends. The CDR3 totals 15 residues. Per germline, CDR1 MNHEY and CDR2 SVGAGI. DNA for the CDR3: TGTGCCAGCAGTCAGAGCGGGTCCTCCTACAATGAGCAGTTCTTC. Its protein is CASSQSGSSYNEQFF.

This clone was counted only a few times. This sequence joins TRBV15 and TRBJ2-6; 9 bases align to TRBD1. The germline V gene has CDR1 LNHNV and CDR2 YYDKDF (reference sequence). Unmatched junction bases numbered 7, after V lost 8 bases and J lost 2 bases. The CDR3 consists of 16 residues. The CDR3 sequence is CATHRDRVPGANVLTF. CDR3 bases: TGTGCCACCCACCGGGACAGGGTGCCTGGGGCCAACGTCCTGACTTTC.

The chain has TRBV2 and TRBJ2-1; 7 bases agree with TRBD2. The CDR3 is made up of 13 amino acids. The V gene end was trimmed by 8 bases and the J gene end by 6 bases; junction bases not matched to a gene: 7. Germline CDR1 is SNHLY and CDR2 is FYNNEI. The CDR3 reads CASEREGFNEQFF. Here the CDR3 DNA reads TGTGCCAGCGAGCGGGAAGGGTTCAATGAGCAGTTCTTC.

The V and J genes are TRBV5-4 and TRBJ1-6, with 7 bases fitting TRBD1. This CDR3 has 16 residues. V shed 5 bases, J shed 7 bases, and the junction held 12 bases outside the gene matches. The germline gives CDR1 SGHNT, CDR2 YYREEE (reference sequence). This CDR3 reads CASRTTTGTVNSPLHF. The CDR3 DNA reads TGTGCCAGCAGAACCACGACCGGGACAGTAAATTCACCCCTCCACTTT. Based on the CDR3 plus reference TRBV5-4 and TRBJ1-6, the full variable domain is ETGVTQSPTHLIKTRGQQVTLRCSSQSGHNTVSWYQQALGQGPQFIFQYYREEENGRGNFPPRFSGLQFPNYSSELNVNALELDDSALYLCASRTTTGTVNSPLHFGNGTRLTVT.

The chain carries TRBV7-2 and TRBJ2-3; D is ambiguous. Deletions cut 5 bases from V and 4 bases from J, with 13 bases between. CDR1 and CDR2 from the germline V gene are SGHTA and FQGNSA. The CDR3 is 14 residues long. As DNA, the CDR3 is TGTGCCAGCAGCCCAACTGGAACCGCAGATACGCAGTATTTT. Translated, it gives CASSPTGTADTQYF.